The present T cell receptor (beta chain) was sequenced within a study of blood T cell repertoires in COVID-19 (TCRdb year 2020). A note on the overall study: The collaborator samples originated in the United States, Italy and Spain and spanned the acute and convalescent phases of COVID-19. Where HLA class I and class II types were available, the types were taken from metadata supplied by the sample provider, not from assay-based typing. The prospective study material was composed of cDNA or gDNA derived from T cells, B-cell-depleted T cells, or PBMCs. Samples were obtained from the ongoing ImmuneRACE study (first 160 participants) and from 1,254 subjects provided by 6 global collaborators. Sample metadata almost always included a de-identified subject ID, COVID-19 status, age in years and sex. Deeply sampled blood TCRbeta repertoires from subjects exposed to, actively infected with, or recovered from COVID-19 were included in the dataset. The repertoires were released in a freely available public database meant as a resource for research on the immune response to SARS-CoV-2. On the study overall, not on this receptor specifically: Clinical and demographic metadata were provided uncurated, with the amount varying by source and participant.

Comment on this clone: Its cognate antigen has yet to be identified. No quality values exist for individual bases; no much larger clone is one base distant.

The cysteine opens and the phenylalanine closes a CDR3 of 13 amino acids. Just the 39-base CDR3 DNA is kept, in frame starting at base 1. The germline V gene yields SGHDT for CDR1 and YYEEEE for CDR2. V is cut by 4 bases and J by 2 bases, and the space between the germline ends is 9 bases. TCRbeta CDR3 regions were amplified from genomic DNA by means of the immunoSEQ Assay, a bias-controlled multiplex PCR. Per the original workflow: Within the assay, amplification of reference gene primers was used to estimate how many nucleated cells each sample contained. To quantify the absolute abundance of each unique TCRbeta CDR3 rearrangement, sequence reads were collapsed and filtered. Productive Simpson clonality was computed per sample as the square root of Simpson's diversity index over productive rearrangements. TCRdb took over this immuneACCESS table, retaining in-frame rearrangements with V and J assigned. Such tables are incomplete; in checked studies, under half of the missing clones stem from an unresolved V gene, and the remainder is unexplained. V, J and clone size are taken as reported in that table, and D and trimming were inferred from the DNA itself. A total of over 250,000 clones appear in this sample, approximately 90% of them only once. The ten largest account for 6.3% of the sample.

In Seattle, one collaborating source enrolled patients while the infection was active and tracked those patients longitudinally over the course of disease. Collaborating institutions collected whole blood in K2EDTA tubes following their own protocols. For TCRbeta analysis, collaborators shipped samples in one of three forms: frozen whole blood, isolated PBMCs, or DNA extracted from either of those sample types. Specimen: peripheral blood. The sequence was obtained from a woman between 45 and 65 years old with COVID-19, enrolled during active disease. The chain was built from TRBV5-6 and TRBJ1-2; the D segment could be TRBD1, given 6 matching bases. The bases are TGTGCCAGCAGCGCGGACAGCAACTATGGCTACACCTTC. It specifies CASSADSNYGYTF.